A selection of T cell receptor beta chains follows, all from one sample in a study of identical twins. TCRdb reprocessed the 5' RACE reads via MiXCR and lists one record per CDR3 protein. The sample includes some 1,700,000 distinct CDR3 sequences, about 32% seen only once; the top ten take more than 0.25%. Specimen: cord blood. Receptors originate from a newborn girl in good health. Both conserved end residues are part of each CDR3. Each record gives: J gene, clone size, D gene, V gene, CDR3 DNA, CDR3 protein. D genes are given only for firm matches. A row's size may be missing; if present it is once, few, many or a size class.

TRBJ2-7,NA,TRBD2,TRBV11-2,TGTGCCAGCGATATCGGGGGGTTCTCCTACGAGCAGTACTTC,CASDIGGFSYEQYF
TRBJ2-3,NA,NA,TRBV20-1,TGCAGTGCTTCGGTCCCAAGCACAGATACGCAGTATTTT,CSASVPSTDTQYF
TRBJ2-1,NA,NA,TRBV28,TGTGCCAGCAGTTTTTTGGGCGCCTACAATGAGCAGTTCTTC,CASSFLGAYNEQFF
TRBJ1-4,once,TRBD1,TRBV7-2,TGTGTCAGCAGCTTAACAGGGGGCAGCGAAAAACTGTTTTTT,CVSSLTGGSEKLFF
TRBJ2-7,NA,NA,TRBV28,TGTGCCAGCAGTCTTGGCCAGTTTGGATACGAGCAGTACTTC,CASSLGQFGYEQYF
TRBJ2-7,NA,TRBD1,TRBV3-1,TGTGCCAGCAGCCAAGATTCGGGGACAGGGGACTACGAGCAGTACTTC,CASSQDSGTGDYEQYF
TRBJ2-1,NA,TRBD2,TRBV20-1,TGCAGTGCTAGAGGAAAGCCCCGCGGGAGAAAACACAATGAGCAGTTCTTC,CSARGKPRGRKHNEQFF
TRBJ2-5,few,TRBD1,TRBV20-1,TGCAGTGCTATGGACAGGGAGCAGTACTTC,CSAMDREQYF
TRBJ2-1,few,NA,TRBV20-1,TGCAGTGCTGCCCCGACAGGAAAGGATGAGCAGTTCTTC,CSAAPTGKDEQFF
TRBJ1-6,once,NA,TRBV4-2,TGTGCCAGCAGCCCTTTCCCCAGCTCCTATAATTCACCCCTCCACTTT,CASSPFPSSYNSPLHF
TRBJ1-6,few,NA,TRBV28,TGTGCCAGCAGTCCCCCCGGGCACGGAGATAATTCACCCCTCCACTTT,CASSPPGHGDNSPLHF
TRBJ2-3,many,NA,TRBV29-1,TGCAGCGTTGAACGCCCCCTCACAGATACGCAGTATTTT,CSVERPLTDTQYF
TRBJ2-2,NA,TRBD2,TRBV7-2,TGTGCCAGCAGGATAACAGCGGGGGACACCGGGGAGCTGTTTTTT,CASRITAGDTGELFF
TRBJ1-2,NA,NA,TRBV21-1,TGTGCCAGCAGCAAAAAAAACAGGGGCTACACCTTC,CASSKKNRGYTF
TRBJ2-7,NA,TRBD1,TRBV6-1,TGTGCCAGCAGTACGACAGGGGGTATCTACGAGCAGTACTTC,CASSTTGGIYEQYF
TRBJ2-1,few,TRBD2,TRBV3-1,TGTGCCAGCAGCCAAGGGACTAGCGTGGGCAATGAGCAGTTCTTC,CASSQGTSVGNEQFF
TRBJ2-1,few,TRBD2,TRBV6-5,TGTGCCAGCAGTTACATGGGGACTAGCAATGAGCAGTTCTTC,CASSYMGTSNEQFF
TRBJ2-5,NA,NA,TRBV5-8,TGTGCCAGCAGCTTGGGGCTGGGGGAGGCCCAAGAGACCCAGTACTTC,CASSLGLGEAQETQYF
TRBJ1-1,NA,NA,TRBV5-1,TGCGCCAGCAGCTTGAAGTCTATGAACACTGAAGCTTTCTTT,CASSLKSMNTEAFF
TRBJ2-1,NA,TRBD2,TRBV20-1,TGCAGTGCTGCTAGCGGGAGATACCACAATGAGCAGTTCTTC,CSAASGRYHNEQFF
TRBJ2-3,NA,NA,TRBV6-1,TGTGCCAGCAGTGAAGGAGGACAGACCACAGATACGCAGTATTTT,CASSEGGQTTDTQYF
TRBJ2-1,NA,TRBD2,TRBV4-1,TGCGCCAGCAGCCAAGCTTCGACTAGCGGGAGACGTGAGCAGTTCTTC,CASSQASTSGRREQFF
TRBJ2-1,NA,NA,TRBV5-1,TGCGCCAGCAGCCCCGACGGGGGGCCTTCTTACAATGAGCAGTTCTTC,CASSPDGGPSYNEQFF
TRBJ2-7,NA,NA,TRBV2,TGTGCCAGCAGTGGGACTGAATATCCCTCCTACGAGCAGTACTTC,CASSGTEYPSYEQYF
TRBJ2-7,NA,NA,TRBV12-3/TRBV12-4,TGTACCAGCAGTTTAGGAGGGTACTACGAGCAGTACTTC,CTSSLGGYYEQYF
TRBJ1-6,few,NA,TRBV5-1,TGCGCCAGCAACGAACTGGGAAATTCACCCCTCCACTTT,CASNELGNSPLHF
TRBJ1-2,few,NA,TRBV10-3,TGTGCCATCAGTGGTTCGGGGGGCGACTATGGCTACACCTTC,CAISGSGGDYGYTF
TRBJ2-5,many,NA,TRBV5-1,TGCGCCAGCAGCTTAGTGGACAGACAAGAGACCCAGTACTTC,CASSLVDRQETQYF
TRBJ2-4,NA,TRBD2,TRBV27,TGTGCCTTGGAGCTAGCGGTAAACATTCAGTACTTC,CALELAVNIQYF
TRBJ1-3,NA,NA,TRBV20-1,TGCAGTGCTAGAGTATGGAACACCATATATTTT,CSARVWNTIYF
TRBJ2-4,NA,TRBD1,TRBV4-1,TGCGCCAGCAGCCAACTCCCGACAGGGGGCACGGACATTCAGTACTTC,CASSQLPTGGTDIQYF
TRBJ2-7,NA,NA,TRBV2,TGTGCCAGAGGACTTTATATCGATGAGCAGTACTTC,CARGLYIDEQYF
TRBJ2-7,NA,NA,TRBV10-3,TGTGCCATCAGAACTGCGGGAACCTACGAGCAGTACTTC,CAIRTAGTYEQYF
TRBJ2-1,NA,TRBD2,TRBV20-1,TGCAGTGCTAGGGACCTAGCGGGGGGGCCAAGTGAGCAGTTCTTC,CSARDLAGGPSEQFF
TRBJ2-1,NA,NA,TRBV25-1,TGTGCCAGCAGTGATCGGCGCAGGAATGAGCAGTTCTTC,CASSDRRRNEQFF
TRBJ2-7,few,NA,TRBV2,TGTGCCAGCAGTGGCTTTTCCGGGGACTTCGACTACGAGCAGTACTTC,CASSGFSGDFDYEQYF
TRBJ1-2,few,NA,TRBV7-9,TGTGCCAGCTGCCGTTTCTATGGCTACACCTTC,CASCRFYGYTF
TRBJ2-5,NA,NA,TRBV5-5,TGTGCCAGCAGCCAATATATAGAGACCCAGTACTTC,CASSQYIETQYF
TRBJ1-2,few,NA,TRBV6-5,TGTGCCAGCAGTTACAACGGGAACGGCTACACCTTC,CASSYNGNGYTF
TRBJ1-6,NA,NA,TRBV21-1,TGTGCCAGCAGCAAAGGAAGGGGGGTCAATAATTCACCCCTCCACTTT,CASSKGRGVNNSPLHF
TRBJ2-5,NA,TRBD2,TRBV27,TGTGCCAGCAGTCCACCGGAAATACTAGCGGGAGAAGAGACCCAGTACTTC,CASSPPEILAGEETQYF
TRBJ2-1,few,TRBD2,TRBV24-1,TGTGCCACCAGCCCACTAGCGGGAGACAATGAGCAGTTCTTC,CATSPLAGDNEQFF
TRBJ2-7,few,TRBD2,TRBV6-1,TGTGCCAGCAGCGGAGCGGGGGGCACCTACGAGCAGTACTTC,CASSGAGGTYEQYF
TRBJ1-6,few,NA,TRBV27,TGTGCCAGCAGGAGACACTCCTATAATTCACCCCTCCACTTT,CASRRHSYNSPLHF
TRBJ1-1,few,NA,TRBV7-9,TGTGCCAGCAGCCGTCGGGCAATCGAGGTCGGCACTGAAGCTTTCTTT,CASSRRAIEVGTEAFF
TRBJ1-1,once,NA,TRBV2,TGTGCCAGCAGTGAAGGGCTTAGGAGTAACACTGAAGCTTTCTTT,CASSEGLRSNTEAFF